Below are 16 T cell receptor beta chains sequenced from a single sample in a study of blood T cell repertoires in COVID-19. Profiling relied on immunoSEQ multiplex PCR, and the TCRdb table lists in-frame clones only, not all of them. The table lists 34,000 or so clones, approximately 86% of them singletons. The specimen was peripheral blood. These receptors all stem from a man aged 50 to 59 with active or convalescent COVID-19.

The rearrangement links TRBV4-3 to TRBJ1-2; D remains unclear. The CDR3 is 14 amino acids. Germline V CDR1 and CDR2: LGHNA, YSLEER. Trimming stripped 0 bases from V and 6 bases from J, with 11 bases between. The CDR3, as DNA: TGCGCCAGCAGCCAAGATCGGCAGCGTCATGGCTACACCTTC. This sequence encodes CASSQDRQRHGYTF.

This chain links TRBV11-2 with TRBJ2-1, with a possible D match to TRBD2 (5 bases). The CDR3 loop spans 17 amino acids. Trimming stripped 4 bases from V and 6 bases from J, with 22 bases between. Per the germline V gene, CDR1 is SGHAT and CDR2 is FQNNGV. Written as DNA, the CDR3 is TGTGCCAGCAGCTCATCCTACCCGGACCCTAGCTCCAATGAGCAGTTCTTC. Amino acids: CASSSSYPDPSSNEQFF.

The rearrangement links TRBV28 to TRBJ1-5; no definite D call. The ends were cut back, 5 bases at V and 0 bases at J, with 14 bases in the middle. The CDR3 has 16 residues. Germline CDR1 reads MDHEN; CDR2 reads SYDVKM. CDR3 nucleotide sequence: TGTGCCAGCAGTGACCTGTATTCGGGTAGCAATCAGCCCCAGCATTTT. This translates into CASSDLYSGSNQPQHF.

The chain carries TRBV29-1 and TRBJ2-3; 9 nucleotides align to TRBD1. The V gene end was trimmed by 3 bases and the J gene end by 3 bases; junction bases not matched to a gene: 4. The CDR3 extends over 14 amino acids. From germline, CDR1 is SQVTM and CDR2 ANQGSEA. As DNA, the CDR3 is TGCAGCGTTGACAGGACAGGGGCGACAGATACGCAGTATTTT. Protein sequence: CSVDRTGATDTQYF.

The genes are TRBV9 and TRBJ2-1; possible D gene TRBD1, 6 bases. Germline V gene lookup returns CDR1 SGDLS and CDR2 YYNGEE. Trimming stripped 4 bases from V and 4 bases from J, with 12 bases between. The CDR3 spans 14 residues. CDR3 sequence reads: CASSPPGAYNEQFF. CDR3 nucleotide sequence: TGTGCCAGCAGCCCCCCAGGGGCTTACAATGAGCAGTTCTTC. The whole variable domain, remainder taken from reference TRBV9 and TRBJ2-1, is DSGVTQTPKHLITATGQRVTLRCSPRSGDLSVYWYQQSLDQGLQFLIQYYNGEERAKGNILERFSAQQFPDLHSELNLSSLELGDSALYFCASSPPGAYNEQFFGPGTRLTVL.

The chain carries TRBV4-3 and TRBJ1-4; 8 nucleotides agree with TRBD1. The junction had 5 bases not matched to a gene; V was cut back by 1 base and J by 7 bases. Germline V gene sequence: CDR1 LGHNA, CDR2 YSLEER. CDR3 length equals 15 residues. CDR3 nucleotide sequence: TGCGCCAGCAGCCAAGCAGGGGGCGTAGGTGAAAAACTGTTTTTT. Protein: CASSQAGGVGEKLFF.

The chain joins TRBV5-5 to TRBJ1-1; 7 nucleotides agree with TRBD1. From germline, CDR1 is SGHKS and CDR2 YYEKEE (reference sequence). The CDR3 is made up of 13 amino acids. J gave up 9 bases and V 5 bases, and 10 bases lay outside the gene matches. The CDR3 reads CASSPGPGQQAFF. CDR3 DNA sequence: TGTGCCAGCAGTCCCGGCCCGGGACAGCAAGCTTTCTTT.

The V gene is TRBV19, the J gene TRBJ2-1; D is possibly TRBD1 (6 bases). Trimming cost V 6 bases and J 15 bases, with 21 bases left between them. The CDR3 consists of 13 residues. Germline V gives CDR1 LNHDA, CDR2 SQIVND (reference sequence). CDR3 bases: TGTGCCAGTAGCGGGTACGCTAGGACAGCCTTGTTCTTC. This translates into CASSGYARTALFF.

This clone was observed a single time. The chain carries TRBV9 and TRBJ2-7; 9 positions match TRBD1. CDR1 is SGDLS and CDR2 is YYNGEE in the germline V gene. Unmatched junction bases numbered 3, after V lost 0 bases and J lost 11 bases. The CDR3 is 12 residues long. The CDR3 sequence: CASSVGGQGKYF. In nucleotides, the CDR3 is TGTGCCAGCAGCGTAGGTGGACAGGGGAAGTACTTC.

The chain joins TRBV6-2 or TRBV6-3 to TRBJ2-1; no firm D call. The CDR3 runs 15 residues. With 2 bases removed from V and 0 bases from J, the gap between germline ends came to 8 bases. Germline CDR1 MNHEY, CDR2 SVGEGT. For the CDR3, the DNA is TGTGCCAGCAGTTACAGACTTGGCTCCTACAATGAGCAGTTCTTC. The encoded protein is CASSYRLGSYNEQFF.

V is TRBV6-4 and J is TRBJ2-5; the D gene is possibly TRBD1 (5 bases). Trimming removed 0 bases at V and 5 bases at J, with 13 bases between. Germline assignment: CDR1 MRHNA and CDR2 SNTAGT. The CDR3 is made up of 15 amino acids. The CDR3 sequence: CASSDSWQGYETQYF. As DNA, the CDR3 is TGTGCCAGCAGTGACTCGTGGCAGGGTTACGAGACCCAGTACTTC.

The rearrangement links TRBV28 to TRBJ1-4; D possibly corresponds to TRBD1 (5 bases). Germline assignment: CDR1 MDHEN and CDR2 SYDVKM. Trimming removed 3 bases at V and 4 bases at J, with 18 bases between. The CDR3 consists of 17 residues. CDR3 sequence reads: CASSFFGGRVNNEKLFF. In DNA form, the CDR3 reads TGTGCCAGCAGTTTCTTTGGGGGGAGGGTAAATAATGAAAAACTGTTTTTT.

The rearrangement uses TRBV4-3 and TRBJ2-6, with TRBD1 matching 7 bases. Germline lookup yields CDR1 LGHNA and CDR2 YSLEER. The V and J ends lost 0 bases and 0 bases, in that order; junction bases with no gene match: 5. The CDR3 spans 18 residues. As DNA, the CDR3 is TGCGCCAGCAGCCAAGAGGACAGGCCCCTCTCTGGGGCCAACGTCCTGACTTTC. Its translation: CASSQEDRPLSGANVLTF.

The chain uses TRBV4-1 and TRBJ1-1, with D perhaps matching TRBD1 (6 bases). From germline, CDR1 is MGHRA and CDR2 YSYEKL. Trimming removed 0 bases at V and 6 bases at J, with 14 bases between. The CDR3 is 15 amino acids. CDR3 loop: CASSQDSTGWAEAFF. The CDR3 region has the DNA TGCGCCAGCAGCCAAGATTCCACAGGGTGGGCTGAAGCTTTCTTT.

This chain uses TRBV29-1 with TRBJ2-1; 13 bases match TRBD2. The CDR3 spans 21 residues. Trimming took 3 bases from V and 0 from J; bases not matched to a gene: 17. Germline CDR1 and CDR2: SQVTM and ANQGSEA. The CDR3 DNA reads as TGCAGCGTTGAGGATCGGGCGGGACTAGCGGGGTACAGCAGCTCCTACAATGAGCAGTTCTTC. It yields the protein CSVEDRAGLAGYSSSYNEQFF.

The chain carries TRBV4-2 and TRBJ2-7; weak D call: TRBD1 (6 bases). Germline V gives CDR1 LGHNA, CDR2 YNFKEQ. The CDR3 is 15 amino acids. V lost 1 base, J lost 3 bases, and 13 bases lay in between. The CDR3 protein is CASSQGQGRGYEQYF. The CDR3 DNA is TGTGCCAGCAGCCAAGGTCAGGGCAGGGGCTACGAGCAGTACTTC.